These T cell receptor beta chains were read from a single sample in a study of OX40 agonist ivuxolimab in advanced cancers. Libraries were prepared by immunoSEQ multiplex PCR; TCRdb keeps only in-frame clonotypes and omits some of them. The sample shows 77,000 or so clones, about 90% of them seen only once. The sample was CD4+ or CD8+ T cells sorted from blood, taken in a trial of the OX40 agonist ivuxolimab. These receptors were taken from an adult with an advanced solid tumor such as melanoma, head and neck, liver or kidney cancer. CDR3s include the opening cysteine and the closing phenylalanine or tryptophan. D genes are given only for firm matches.

.	15	TRBV6-6	TRBJ2-7	CASSNEQDFTYEQYF
.	15	TRBV5-8	TRBJ1-5	CASSLHPNSNQPQHF
.	12	TRBV7-9	TRBJ1-3	CASSFAGNTIYF
TRBD2	18	TRBV10-3	TRBJ2-3	CAIAPGGTSGAFTDTQYF
TRBD2	14	TRBV10-2	TRBJ2-1	CASSSSGRAYEQFF
.	15	TRBV10-1	TRBJ2-7	CASSESKGLRAEQYF
TRBD2	12	TRBV6-6	TRBJ2-5	CASSGGQETQYF
.	13	TRBV28	TRBJ1-2	CASSPRYLYGYTF
.	16	TRBV7-8	TRBJ2-1	CASSRGVAGAYNEQFF
TRBD2	15	TRBV11-2	TRBJ2-7	CASSFTSGATYEQYF
.	12	TRBV5-5	TRBJ1-2	CASSLTGQGYTF
.	15	TRBV5-8	TRBJ2-5	CASSLARGSKETQYF
TRBD2	16	TRBV5-4	TRBJ2-1	CASSPKSGSPYNEQFF
.	15	TRBV12-2	TRBJ2-7	CASRLTGTGNYEQYF
.	11	TRBV5-4	TRBJ2-1	CASSLRNEQFF
TRBD2	17	TRBV5-1	TRBJ2-3	CASSLAQTSAGRDTQYF
.	13	TRBV5-1	TRBJ1-2	CASSLSLSYGYTF
.	13	TRBV11-2	TRBJ2-1	CASSLELRYEQFF
.	12	TRBV6-4	TRBJ1-1	CASSDSSATLHF
.	12	TRBV11-2	TRBJ2-7	CASSLQYSEQYF
TRBD1	13	TRBV5-6	TRBJ1-2	CASSFDRGQGYTF
TRBD1	13	TRBV28	TRBJ1-1	CASSLHRGTEAFF
.	13	TRBV5-1	TRBJ2-1	CASSEGSESRQFF
.	15	TRBV27	TRBJ2-7	CASSLSRTDLYEQYF
.	15	TRBV27	TRBJ2-5	CASSLSVLPQETQYF
TRBD1	14	TRBV5-4	TRBJ1-4	CASSLRQGDEKLFF
.	14	TRBV10-1	TRBJ2-1	CASSNWQGGNEQFF
.	16	TRBV7-7	TRBJ2-5	CASSLGLAPSAETQYF
.	15	TRBV11-3	TRBJ2-7	CASRLEMGDSYEQYF
.	13	TRBV5-5	TRBJ2-2	CASSFGYSGELFF
TRBD1	14	TRBV6-5	TRBJ1-1	CASARDSMNTEAFF
TRBD2	17	TRBV5-5	TRBJ2-2	CASSSFSGGPSGGELFF
.	13	TRBV27	TRBJ1-1	CASSKQSNTEAFF
TRBD1	15	TRBV25-1	TRBJ2-5	CASSGQRGRGETQYF
TRBD1	12	TRBV7-9	TRBJ1-2	CASSGQGYGYTF
.	16	TRBV13	TRBJ2-5	CASSLGLLAVEETQYF
TRBD2	14	TRBV7-9	TRBJ2-7	CASSLVRLAGEQYF
.	14	TRBV18	TRBJ1-2	CASSPSQAGLGYTF
.	16	TRBV10-1	TRBJ2-7	CASSRTPGRLVYEQYF
.	13	TRBV7-8	TRBJ1-4	CASSFQEDEKLFF
.	13	TRBV6-6	TRBJ2-7	CASSYPNSYEQYF
.	13	TRBV29-1	TRBJ2-2	CSVGAGNTGELFF
.	15	TRBV10-1	TRBJ1-2	CASSGSLGPFYGYTF
.	12	TRBV5-5	TRBJ2-4	CASQRSSYIQYF
.	15	TRBV5-1	TRBJ2-3	CASSLAGATTDTQYF
.	13	TRBV7-9	TRBJ1-2	CASSPNLGGGYTF
.	15	TRBV7-2	TRBJ1-1	CASSGGPGLNTEAFF
.	15	TRBV7-2	TRBJ2-1	CASSLWSSGADEQFF
.	14	TRBV28	TRBJ2-5	CASSYPGVGETQYF
.	15	TRBV5-1	TRBJ1-3	CASSPEQGYFGTIYF
TRBD1	14	TRBV5-1	TRBJ2-7	CASRPTGKTYEQYF
.	13	TRBV12-5	TRBJ1-5	CASGLIENQPQHF
.	14	TRBV28	TRBJ2-3	CASSYRVSTDTQYF
TRBD2	18	TRBV7-8	TRBJ2-1	CASSLVASGRITPNEQFF